This T cell receptor (beta chain) emerged from a study of blood T cell repertoires in COVID-19. Produced via immunoSEQ multiplex PCR; TCRdb's table is partial and in-frame only. The sample records about 210,000 clones, about 83% being singletons. The CDR3 is 14 residues long. Germline lookup yields CDR1 MDHEN and CDR2 SYDVKM. Between the trimmed V and J ends, which lost 6 bases and 4 bases, there was a span of 15 bases. The sample taken for sequencing was peripheral blood. The chain links TRBV28 to TRBJ1-2, with D possibly TRBD1 on 5 matching bases. This TCR came from a woman aged 45-60 years with active or convalescent COVID-19. CDR3 nucleotide sequence: TGTGCCAGCAGCCCTCCGGGACTGGCCTATGGCTACACCTTC. It encodes CASSPPGLAYGYTF.